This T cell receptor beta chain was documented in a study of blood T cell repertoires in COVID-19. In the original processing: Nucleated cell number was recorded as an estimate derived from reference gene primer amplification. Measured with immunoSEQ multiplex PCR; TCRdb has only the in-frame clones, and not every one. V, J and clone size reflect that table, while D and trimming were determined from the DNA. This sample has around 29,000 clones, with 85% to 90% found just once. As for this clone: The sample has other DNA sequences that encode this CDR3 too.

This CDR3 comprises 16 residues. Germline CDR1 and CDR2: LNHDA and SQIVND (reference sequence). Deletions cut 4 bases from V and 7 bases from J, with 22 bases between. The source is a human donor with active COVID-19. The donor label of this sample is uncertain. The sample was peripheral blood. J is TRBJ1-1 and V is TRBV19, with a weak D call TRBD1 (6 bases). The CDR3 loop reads CASSTLGQKKNHEAFF. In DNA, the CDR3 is TGTGCCAGTAGTACCCTAGGACAGAAGAAAAATCATGAAGCTTTCTTT. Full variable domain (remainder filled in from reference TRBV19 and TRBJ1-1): DGGITQSPKYLFRKEGQNVTLSCEQNLNHDAMYWYRQDPGQGLRLIYYSQIVNDFQKGDIAEGYSVSREKKESFPLTVTSAQKNPTAFYLCASSTLGQKKNHEAFFGQGTRLTVV.